These 17 T cell receptor beta chains were all obtained from the same sample, sequenced in a study of cytomegalovirus exposure and HLA in healthy donors. The PCR had 60 Vbeta and 13 Jbeta primers. TCRdb's table, derived via immunoSEQ multiplex PCR, lists solely in-frame clones and lacks some. The data contain about 100,000 clones, 76% of them singletons. Sequencing was carried out using PBMCs. These receptors were collected from a woman between 50 and 59 years old in good health and CMV-seropositive.

The chain couples TRBV9 to TRBJ1-2; a possible D gene is TRBD1 (5 bases). Germline CDR1 reads SGDLS; CDR2 reads YYNGEE. CDR3 size: 16 residues. The germline V and J ends were trimmed by 3 bases and 4 bases, with 19 bases remaining between them. The CDR3 DNA follows: TGTGCCAGCAGCGGATCCTCGACAGACCTTCCCTATGGCTACACCTTC. Residues: CASSGSSTDLPYGYTF. The variable domain in full, completed from reference TRBV9 and TRBJ1-2, reads DSGVTQTPKHLITATGQRVTLRCSPRSGDLSVYWYQQSLDQGLQFLIQYYNGEERAKGNILERFSAQQFPDLHSELNLSSLELGDSALYFCASSGSSTDLPYGYTFGSGTRLTVV.

The chain carries TRBV9 and TRBJ2-1, with a possible D match to TRBD2 (5 bases). This CDR3 contains 15 residues. Germline-derived CDR1 and CDR2 are SGDLS and YYNGEE. Trimming shortened V by 4 bases and J by 0 bases, and 11 bases separated the two germline ends. Written as DNA, the CDR3 is TGTGCCAGCAGCATAAGCGGTAGCTCCTACAATGAGCAGTTCTTC. It is translated as CASSISGSSYNEQFF.

The chain joins TRBV4-2 to TRBJ2-7, with 10 bases lining up with TRBD1. V shed 4 bases, J shed 7 bases, and the junction held 7 bases outside the gene matches. The CDR3 has 14 residues. Germline V gene lookup returns CDR1 LGHNA and CDR2 YNFKEQ. The CDR3 reads CASSPKDRGREQYF. The CDR3 coding sequence is TGTGCCAGCAGCCCAAAGGACAGGGGGAGAGAGCAGTACTTC.

CDR3 in DNA: TGTGCCAGCAGCTTAGCTCCAGGGTTCAATTCACCCCTCCACTTT. Amino acids: CASSLAPGFNSPLHF. The chain combines TRBV11-2 with TRBJ1-6, with D possibly TRBD1 on 5 matching bases. Trimming removed 1 base at V and 7 bases at J, with 11 bases between. In germline, CDR1 is SGHAT, CDR2 FQNNGV. This CDR3 comprises 15 residues.

The rearrangement uses TRBV4-1 and TRBJ1-2, with D perhaps matching TRBD1 (5 bases). Germline V lookup: CDR1 MGHRA, CDR2 YSYEKL. Trimming took off 5 bases at V and 0 bases at J, with 7 bases between the two ends. The CDR3 runs to 13 residues. CDR3 amino acids: CASSGGANYGYTF. The CDR3 DNA sequence: TGCGCCAGCAGCGGAGGGGCTAACTATGGCTACACCTTC.

The chain combines TRBV6-1 with TRBJ2-7; D unresolved. Germline V CDR1 and CDR2: MNHNS, SASEGT. The CDR3 loop spans 14 amino acids. V dropped 1 base and J dropped 2 bases, with 9 bases sitting between them. The CDR3 sequence is CASSEGLVTYEQYF. The CDR3 DNA sequence: TGTGCCAGCAGTGAAGGACTTGTCACCTACGAGCAGTACTTC.

The chain is built from TRBV6-1 and TRBJ2-1, with TRBD1 identical over 7 bases. With 8 bases clipped from V and 0 bases from J, the junction kept 4 bases outside the gene matches. This CDR3 has 14 amino acids. Germline lookup yields CDR1 MNHNS and CDR2 SASEGT. CDR3 DNA: TGTGCCAGCTGGACAGGTGACTCCTACAATGAGCAGTTCTTC. Its protein is CASWTGDSYNEQFF.

The chain employs TRBV4-2 and TRBJ2-1; D unclear. The CDR3 runs to 16 residues. Germline CDR1 reads LGHNA; CDR2 reads YNFKEQ. Trimming cost V 0 bases and J 4 bases, with 13 bases left between them. The CDR3 sequence: CASSQDPAELYNEQFF. The CDR3 nucleotides read TGTGCCAGCAGCCAAGATCCCGCGGAACTGTACAATGAGCAGTTCTTC.

This clone was recorded once. The rearrangement uses TRBV9 and TRBJ2-6; D call uncertain. The CDR3 has 14 amino acids. Germline CDR1 reads SGDLS; CDR2 reads YYNGEE. V lost 6 bases and J 1 base, leaving 8 bases between the germline ends. Written as DNA, the CDR3 is TGTGCCAGCACCACTTTTTCTGGGGCCAACGTCCTGACTTTC. Encoded protein: CASTTFSGANVLTF.

This chain joins TRBV9 and TRBJ1-2, with 10 nucleotides matching TRBD1. This CDR3 spans 15 amino acids. Per germline, CDR1 SGDLS and CDR2 YYNGEE. The V gene end was trimmed by 0 bases and the J gene end by 2 bases; junction bases not matched to a gene: 1. In nucleotides, the CDR3 is TGTGCCAGCAGCGTAGGGACAGGGGGGAACTATGGCTACACCTTC. Translation gives CASSVGTGGNYGYTF.

The chain uses TRBV6-5 and TRBJ1-1; TRBD1 aligns across 10 bases. CDR1 MNHEY and CDR2 SVGAGI come from the germline V gene. Trimming at V came to 6 bases and at J to 10 bases, leaving 11 bases not matched to a gene. This CDR3 region has 14 residues. The CDR3 loop reads CASRSSGTGVRAFF. In DNA, the CDR3 is TGTGCCAGCAGATCCTCCGGGACAGGGGTACGAGCTTTCTTT.

The CDR3 sequence is CASSLIPRTEAFF. In DNA, the CDR3 is TGTGCCAGCAGTTTAATTCCCCGCACTGAAGCTTTCTTT. The gene calls are TRBV27 and TRBJ1-1; D is unclear. CDR1 is MNHEY, CDR2 SMNVEV, per germline (reference sequence). This CDR3 has 13 amino acids. Trimming took off 2 bases at V and 4 bases at J, with 8 bases between the two ends.

The V call is TRBV12-5, the J call TRBJ1-2, with D tentatively TRBD1 (6 bases). The V gene lost 0 bases and the J gene lost 5 bases, with 13 bases spanning the gap. Germline loops: CDR1 LGHNT, CDR2 FRNRAP. The length of the CDR3 is 15 residues. CDR3 sequence: CASGLVNQGHYGYTF. For the CDR3, the DNA is TGTGCTAGTGGTTTGGTTAACCAGGGACATTATGGCTACACCTTC.

The V call is TRBV7-2, the J call TRBJ2-7; D remains unclear. The CDR3 extends over 12 amino acids. Germline V lookup: CDR1 SGHTA, CDR2 FQGNSA. V lost 1 base, J lost 2 bases, and 3 bases lay in between. CDR3 sequence reads: CASSLGAYEQYF. The CDR3, as DNA: TGTGCCAGCAGCTTAGGAGCCTACGAGCAGTACTTC.

This chain links TRBV2 with TRBJ2-2, with 8 bases identical to TRBD1. CDR3 size: 13 residues. The germline CDR1 and CDR2 sequences are SNHLY and FYNNEI. V gave up 6 bases and J gave up 6 bases; unmatched junction bases: 3. CDR3 amino acids: CASRGQGAGELFF. CDR3 coding DNA: TGTGCCAGCAGAGGACAGGGCGCCGGGGAGCTGTTTTTT.

The V and J genes are TRBV6-6 and TRBJ2-7; the match to TRBD1 covers 9 bases. CDR1 is MNHNY, CDR2 SVGAGI, per germline (reference sequence). The CDR3 loop spans 14 amino acids. With V trimmed by 7 bases and J by 4 bases, 8 bases remained unmatched. This CDR3 is CASTPGQGIYEQYF. In DNA, the CDR3 is TGTGCCAGCACTCCGGGACAGGGCATTTACGAGCAGTACTTC.

This chain links TRBV5-1 with TRBJ2-7; 11 bases fit TRBD2. V was pared by 7 bases and J by 5 bases, with 17 bases of the junction left unmatched. The germline gives CDR1 SGHRS, CDR2 YFSETQ. This CDR3 has 17 amino acids. CDR3 residues: CASSRAPGLAEPHEQYF. DNA of the CDR3: TGCGCCAGCTCCCGAGCCCCGGGACTAGCGGAACCCCACGAGCAGTACTTC.